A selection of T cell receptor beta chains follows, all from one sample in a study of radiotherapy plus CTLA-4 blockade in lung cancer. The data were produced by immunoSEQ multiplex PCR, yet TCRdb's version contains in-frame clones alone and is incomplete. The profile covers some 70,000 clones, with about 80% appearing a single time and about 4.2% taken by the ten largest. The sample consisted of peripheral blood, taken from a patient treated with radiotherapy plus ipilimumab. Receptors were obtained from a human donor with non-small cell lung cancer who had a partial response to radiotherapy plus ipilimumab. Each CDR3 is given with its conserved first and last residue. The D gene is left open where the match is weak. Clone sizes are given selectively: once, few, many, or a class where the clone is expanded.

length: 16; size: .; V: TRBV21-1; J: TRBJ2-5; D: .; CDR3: CASSMTGQGGRETQYF; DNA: TGTGCCAGCAGCATGACTGGACAGGGGGGTAGGGAGACCCAGTACTTC
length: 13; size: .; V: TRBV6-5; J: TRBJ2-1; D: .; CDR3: CASSPAEFDEQFF; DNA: TGTGCCAGCAGCCCCGCGGAATTCGATGAGCAGTTCTTC
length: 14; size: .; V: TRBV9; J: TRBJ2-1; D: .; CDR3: CASSVIGGPSEQFF; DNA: TGTGCCAGCAGCGTAATTGGAGGGCCGAGTGAGCAGTTCTTC
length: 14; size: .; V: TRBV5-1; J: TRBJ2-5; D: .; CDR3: CASSQTSAQETQYF; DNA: TGCGCCAGCAGCCAGACTAGTGCCCAAGAGACCCAGTACTTC
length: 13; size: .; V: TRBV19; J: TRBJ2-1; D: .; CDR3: CASRPEGQREQFF; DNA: TGTGCCAGTAGGCCGGAGGGCCAGCGAGAGCAGTTCTTC
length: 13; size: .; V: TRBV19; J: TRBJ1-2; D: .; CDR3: CASSMGQDYGYTF; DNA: TGTGCCAGTAGTATGGGACAAGATTATGGCTACACCTTC
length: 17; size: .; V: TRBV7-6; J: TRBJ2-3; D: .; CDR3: CASSLAHRGSSTDTQYF; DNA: TGTGCCAGCAGCTTAGCGCACCGCGGAAGCAGCACAGATACGCAGTATTTT
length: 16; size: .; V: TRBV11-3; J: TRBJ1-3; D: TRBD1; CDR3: CASSLGQGSSGNTIYF; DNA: TGTGCCAGCAGCTTGGGACAGGGGAGCTCTGGAAACACCATATATTTT
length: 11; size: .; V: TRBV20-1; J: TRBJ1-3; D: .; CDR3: CSARERSTIYF; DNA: TGCAGTGCTAGGGAACGGAGCACCATATATTTT
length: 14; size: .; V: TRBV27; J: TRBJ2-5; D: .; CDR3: CASRHSDRQETQYF; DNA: TGTGCCAGCAGACACTCGGACAGACAAGAGACCCAGTACTTC
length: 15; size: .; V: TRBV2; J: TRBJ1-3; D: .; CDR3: CASSEGSQSGNTIYF; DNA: TGTGCCAGCAGTGAAGGTTCCCAATCTGGAAACACCATATATTTT
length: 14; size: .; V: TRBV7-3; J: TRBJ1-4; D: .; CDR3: CASSLRGGQEKLFF; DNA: TGTGCCAGCAGCCTCCGGGGGGGCCAAGAAAAACTGTTTTTT
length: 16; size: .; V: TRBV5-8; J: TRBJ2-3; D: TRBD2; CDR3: CASSQDWSSGTDTQYF; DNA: TGTGCCAGCAGCCAAGATTGGTCTAGCGGGACAGATACGCAGTATTTT
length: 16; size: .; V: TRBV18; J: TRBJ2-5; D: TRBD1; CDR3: CASSPLKDRVGETQYF; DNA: TGTGCCAGCTCACCTCTGAAGGACAGGGTCGGGGAGACCCAGTACTTC
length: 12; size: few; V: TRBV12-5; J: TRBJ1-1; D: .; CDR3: CASGLDTSSAFF; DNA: TGTGCTAGTGGTTTGGACACAAGTTCGGCTTTCTTT
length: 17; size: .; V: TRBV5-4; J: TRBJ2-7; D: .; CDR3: CASSLGSTGGLSYEQYF; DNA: TGTGCCAGCAGCTTGGGATCGACAGGCGGACTCTCCTACGAGCAGTACTTC
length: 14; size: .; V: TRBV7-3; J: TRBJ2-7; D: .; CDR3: CASSLMGPGSEQYF; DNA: TGTGCCAGCAGCTTAATGGGGCCAGGGTCCGAGCAGTACTTC
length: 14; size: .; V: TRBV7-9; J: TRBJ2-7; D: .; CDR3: CASSPRGGPYEQYF; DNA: TGTGCCAGCAGCCCCAGGGGCGGCCCCTACGAGCAGTACTTC
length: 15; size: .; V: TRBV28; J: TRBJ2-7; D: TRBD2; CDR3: CASGASGRAAGEQYF; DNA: TGTGCCAGCGGGGCTAGCGGGAGGGCCGCGGGCGAGCAGTACTTC
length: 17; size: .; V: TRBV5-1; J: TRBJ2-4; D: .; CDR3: CASSPSPPGGAKNIQYF; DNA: TGCGCCAGCAGCCCGAGTCCCCCGGGTGGGGCCAAAAACATTCAGTACTTC
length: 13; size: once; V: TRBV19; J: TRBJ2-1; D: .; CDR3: CASRPINYNEQFF; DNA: TGTGCCAGCCGCCCTATAAATTACAATGAGCAGTTCTTC
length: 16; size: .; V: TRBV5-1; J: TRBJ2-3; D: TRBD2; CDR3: CASSLGTSGSTDTQYF; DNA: TGCGCCAGCAGCTTGGGGACTAGCGGGAGCACAGATACGCAGTATTTT
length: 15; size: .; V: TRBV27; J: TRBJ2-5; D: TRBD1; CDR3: CASSLVQGYKETQYF; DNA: TGTGCCAGCAGTTTAGTACAGGGGTATAAAGAGACCCAGTACTTC
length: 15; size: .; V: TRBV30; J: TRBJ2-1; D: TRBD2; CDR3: CACHLTSGIYNEQFF; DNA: TGTGCCTGCCACCTGACTAGCGGGATTTACAATGAGCAGTTCTTC
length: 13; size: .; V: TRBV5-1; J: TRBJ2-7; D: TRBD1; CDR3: CASSPQGAYEQYF; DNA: TGCGCCAGCAGCCCCCAGGGGGCCTACGAGCAGTACTTC
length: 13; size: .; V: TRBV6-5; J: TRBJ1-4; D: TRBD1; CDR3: CASTLGQGGKLFF; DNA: TGTGCCAGCACCTTAGGACAGGGGGGAAAACTGTTTTTT
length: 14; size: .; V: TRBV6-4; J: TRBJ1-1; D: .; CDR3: CASRVTGMNTEAFF; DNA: TGTGCCAGCAGAGTAACAGGGATGAACACTGAAGCTTTCTTT
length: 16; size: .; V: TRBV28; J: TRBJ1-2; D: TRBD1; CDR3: CASSPPGQPFNYGYTF; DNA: TGTGCCAGCAGCCCGCCGGGACAGCCTTTTAACTATGGCTACACCTTC
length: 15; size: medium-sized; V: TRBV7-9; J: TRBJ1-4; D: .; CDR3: CAQAGMRVTNEKLFF; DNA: TGTGCACAGGCAGGGATGAGAGTGACTAATGAAAAACTGTTTTTT
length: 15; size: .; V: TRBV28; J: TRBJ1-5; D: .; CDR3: CASRHYGGSNQPQHF; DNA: TGTGCCAGCAGACACTACGGAGGAAGCAATCAGCCCCAGCATTTT
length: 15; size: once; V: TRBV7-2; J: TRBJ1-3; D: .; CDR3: CASSLAGASGNTIYF; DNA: TGTGCCAGCAGCTTAGCGGGAGCCTCTGGAAACACCATATATTTT
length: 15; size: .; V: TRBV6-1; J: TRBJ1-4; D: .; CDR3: CASGPEGRDSEKLFF; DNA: TGTGCCAGCGGCCCTGAAGGGAGGGATTCAGAAAAACTGTTTTTT
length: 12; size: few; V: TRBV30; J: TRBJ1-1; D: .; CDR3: CAWRMENLEAFF; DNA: TGTGCCTGGAGGATGGAGAATCTTGAAGCTTTCTTT
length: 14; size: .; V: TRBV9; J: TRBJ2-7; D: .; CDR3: CASSGGLTSYEQYF; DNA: TGTGCCAGCAGCGGAGGACTCACCAGCTACGAGCAGTACTTC
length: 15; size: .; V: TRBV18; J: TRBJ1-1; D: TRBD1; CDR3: CASSPGQGRTLEAFF; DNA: TGTGCCAGCTCACCAGGACAGGGACGAACCCTTGAAGCTTTCTTT
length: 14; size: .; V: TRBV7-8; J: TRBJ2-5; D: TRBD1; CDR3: CASSSGQVRVPQYF; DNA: TGTGCCAGCAGCTCTGGACAGGTCCGAGTGCCCCAGTACTTC
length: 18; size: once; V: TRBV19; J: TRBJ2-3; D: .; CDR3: CASSMGQGGVVGTDTQYF; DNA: TGTGCCAGTAGTATGGGGCAGGGTGGCGTCGTTGGGACAGATACGCAGTATTTT
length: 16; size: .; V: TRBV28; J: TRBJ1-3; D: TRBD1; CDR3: CATRDSALVSGNTIYF; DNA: TGTGCCACCCGGGACAGCGCGCTTGTTTCTGGAAACACCATATATTTT
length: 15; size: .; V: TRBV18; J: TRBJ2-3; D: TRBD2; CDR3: CASSPGPGRGDTQYF; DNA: TGTGCCAGCTCACCGGGCCCCGGGAGGGGAGATACGCAGTATTTT
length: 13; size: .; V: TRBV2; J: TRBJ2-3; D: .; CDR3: CASSEGAGAAQYF; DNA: TGTGCCAGCAGTGAAGGGGCAGGGGCTGCGCAGTATTTT
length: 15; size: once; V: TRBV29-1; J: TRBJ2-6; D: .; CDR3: CSVAGELFGANVLTF; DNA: TGCAGCGTTGCAGGGGAGCTCTTTGGGGCCAACGTCCTGACTTTC